This is a list of T cell receptor beta chains from one sample in a study of CD8+ T cells in alopecia areata. Sequencing used immunoSEQ multiplex PCR; TCRdb keeps in-frame clones, though not all of them. The table records 150,000 or so clones, roughly two thirds of them present only once. The input for sequencing was CD4+ T cells sorted from blood, taken at week 4, from a patient treated with tofacitinib. All receptors come from a human donor with alopecia areata. CDR3s include the opening cysteine and the closing phenylalanine or tryptophan. The D gene is left open where the match is weak. Only part of the rows carry a size: once, few, many, or a class if the clone is expanded.

cdr3_length: 11; v_call: TRBV29-1; d_call: NA; clone_size: NA; cdr3_aa: CSVVRDSSAFF
cdr3_length: 16; v_call: TRBV7-8; d_call: NA; clone_size: few; cdr3_aa: CASSPHRSSSYNEQFF
cdr3_length: 12; v_call: TRBV29-1; d_call: NA; clone_size: once; cdr3_aa: CSVSGGANVLTF
cdr3_length: 14; v_call: TRBV5-6; d_call: NA; clone_size: NA; cdr3_aa: CASSFMGPNYGYTF
cdr3_length: 16; v_call: TRBV4-3; d_call: NA; clone_size: once; cdr3_aa: CASSQVQGSYNSPLHF
cdr3_length: 15; v_call: TRBV15; d_call: NA; clone_size: NA; cdr3_aa: CATSSPAGARTEAFF
cdr3_length: 12; v_call: TRBV30; d_call: NA; clone_size: NA; cdr3_aa: CAWWRLRHGYTF
cdr3_length: 14; v_call: TRBV6-1; d_call: TRBD1; clone_size: NA; cdr3_aa: CASSPDRVTGELFF
cdr3_length: 15; v_call: TRBV6-5; d_call: NA; clone_size: once; cdr3_aa: CASMRRGANNSPLHF
cdr3_length: 15; v_call: TRBV7-6; d_call: TRBD1; clone_size: few; cdr3_aa: CASSSQQGINQPQHF
cdr3_length: 14; v_call: TRBV29-1; d_call: NA; clone_size: few; cdr3_aa: CSVEKQGNTGELFF
cdr3_length: 13; v_call: TRBV25-1; d_call: NA; clone_size: NA; cdr3_aa: CASSDQGRTPYTF
cdr3_length: 13; v_call: TRBV30; d_call: NA; clone_size: NA; cdr3_aa: CAWSPSVGYGYTF
cdr3_length: 15; v_call: TRBV5-6; d_call: TRBD1; clone_size: NA; cdr3_aa: CASSRQGAALYGYTF
cdr3_length: 15; v_call: TRBV7-3; d_call: TRBD1; clone_size: NA; cdr3_aa: CASSEGAGINYGYTF
cdr3_length: 14; v_call: TRBV9; d_call: NA; clone_size: NA; cdr3_aa: CASSGDMEFTEAFF
cdr3_length: 13; v_call: TRBV11-1; d_call: NA; clone_size: once; cdr3_aa: CASSPGLMDTQYF
cdr3_length: 14; v_call: TRBV29-1; d_call: TRBD1; clone_size: NA; cdr3_aa: CSVEGGQGVSEQYF
cdr3_length: 14; v_call: TRBV7-2; d_call: TRBD1; clone_size: few; cdr3_aa: CASSFRTGDYGYTF
cdr3_length: 12; v_call: TRBV30; d_call: NA; clone_size: NA; cdr3_aa: CAWDRSTYEQYF
cdr3_length: 16; v_call: TRBV23-1; d_call: NA; clone_size: NA; cdr3_aa: CASSLLMGMGNTEAFF
cdr3_length: 17; v_call: TRBV7-6; d_call: NA; clone_size: once; cdr3_aa: CASSSTGVANSYNEQFF
cdr3_length: 13; v_call: TRBV5-8; d_call: NA; clone_size: NA; cdr3_aa: CASSRIRDQPQHF
cdr3_length: 13; v_call: TRBV29-1; d_call: NA; clone_size: few; cdr3_aa: CSAAGGSGDEQFF
cdr3_length: 16; v_call: TRBV7-9; d_call: NA; clone_size: NA; cdr3_aa: CASSLGSAGSTDTQYF
cdr3_length: 14; v_call: TRBV27; d_call: TRBD2; clone_size: NA; cdr3_aa: CASNLAGGTDTQYF
cdr3_length: 13; v_call: TRBV27; d_call: NA; clone_size: few; cdr3_aa: CASTMQGEETQYF
cdr3_length: 12; v_call: TRBV29-1; d_call: TRBD2; clone_size: few; cdr3_aa: CSVVAGGYEQYF
cdr3_length: 11; v_call: TRBV30; d_call: NA; clone_size: NA; cdr3_aa: CAWKPRYGYTF
cdr3_length: 13; v_call: TRBV25-1; d_call: TRBD1; clone_size: NA; cdr3_aa: CASSFGTGSGYTF
cdr3_length: 15; v_call: TRBV5-1; d_call: TRBD2; clone_size: few; cdr3_aa: CASSLRLAGGIEQFF
cdr3_length: 12; v_call: TRBV9; d_call: NA; clone_size: few; cdr3_aa: CASSAHGNEQFF
cdr3_length: 12; v_call: TRBV11-2; d_call: NA; clone_size: NA; cdr3_aa: CASSREPDGYTF
cdr3_length: 12; v_call: TRBV30; d_call: NA; clone_size: NA; cdr3_aa: CAWRGDAGELFF
cdr3_length: 13; v_call: TRBV19; d_call: NA; clone_size: NA; cdr3_aa: CATSRRGRETQYF
cdr3_length: 14; v_call: TRBV29-1; d_call: TRBD2; clone_size: NA; cdr3_aa: CSVTTSGVSYEQYF
cdr3_length: 15; v_call: TRBV9; d_call: NA; clone_size: NA; cdr3_aa: CASSRGLLNTGELFF
cdr3_length: 16; v_call: TRBV4-2; d_call: NA; clone_size: NA; cdr3_aa: CASSQVAWGAQDTQYF
cdr3_length: 12; v_call: TRBV14; d_call: NA; clone_size: NA; cdr3_aa: CASSQNMQTQYF
cdr3_length: 16; v_call: TRBV5-1; d_call: NA; clone_size: NA; cdr3_aa: CASSLSGVPDDSPLHF
cdr3_length: 15; v_call: TRBV29-1; d_call: TRBD1; clone_size: once; cdr3_aa: CSGYRGRAFDNEQFF
cdr3_length: 17; v_call: TRBV9; d_call: NA; clone_size: NA; cdr3_aa: CASSVDPGPILYNEQFF
cdr3_length: 15; v_call: TRBV5-1; d_call: NA; clone_size: NA; cdr3_aa: CASSKETANTGELFF
cdr3_length: 15; v_call: TRBV30; d_call: NA; clone_size: NA; cdr3_aa: CAWSVRRQLNTEAFF
cdr3_length: 14; v_call: TRBV6-6; d_call: NA; clone_size: NA; cdr3_aa: CASSLGTTGGGYTF
cdr3_length: 16; v_call: TRBV6-5; d_call: NA; clone_size: NA; cdr3_aa: CASSYGGASRGYEQYF
cdr3_length: 13; v_call: TRBV11-2; d_call: NA; clone_size: once; cdr3_aa: CASSLYSNQPQHF
cdr3_length: 16; v_call: TRBV25-1; d_call: TRBD1; clone_size: NA; cdr3_aa: CASSSRGRVSTDTQYF
cdr3_length: 13; v_call: TRBV30; d_call: NA; clone_size: NA; cdr3_aa: CAWSESGAQPQHF
cdr3_length: 12; v_call: TRBV4-3; d_call: TRBD1; clone_size: NA; cdr3_aa: CASSQGQGEQYF